This T cell receptor beta chain was observed in a study of shared clonotypes between healthy human individuals. Trimming removed 2 bases from V and 3 bases from J, with 7 bases in between. This CDR3 has 12 amino acids. Germline V gene sequence: CDR1 GTSNPN, CDR2 SVGIG (reference sequence). Naive CD8 cells lacked CD45RO and underwent positive selection for CCR7, leaving out terminally differentiated effector memory CD45RA+ cells. Produced via immunoSEQ multiplex PCR; TCRdb's table is partial and in-frame only. The sample has more than 2 million clones, approximately 95% seen once. Sequenced input: naive CD8+ T cells sorted from blood. This TCR came from a man between 18 and 29 years old in good health. The chain recombines TRBV30 with TRBJ2-5; D gene uncertain. Here the CDR3 reads CAWSSQEETQYF. CDR3 nucleotide sequence: TGTGCCTGGAGTTCGCAAGAAGAGACCCAGTACTTC.